These 2 T cell receptor beta chains share one sample of origin, sequenced in a study of tumor-infiltrating lymphocytes in primary liver carcinoma. Researchers drew blood RNA from unsorted whole blood and extracted germline DNA as well. The template, 500 ng total RNA, yielded TCR beta cDNA made with a constant-region primer. Employing slightly modified ARM-PCR, three nested multiplex PCR rounds were run, and these gave rise to the TCR beta libraries. Two initial PCR rounds of approximately 10 cycles each paired TRBV1-TRBV30 forward primers with a C-beta reverse primer. In TCRdb, the multiplex PCR reads were re-called with MiXCR into one record per CDR3 protein. The sample has around 330,000 distinct CDR3 sequences, more than 55% seen once. Source material: peripheral blood. These receptors came from a woman aged 25 to 39 with primary liver carcinoma and hepatitis B virus infection.

Notes on this clonotype: Germline and junction disagree at one end, which may indicate a read error. The chain recombines TRBV18 with TRBJ2-6, with TRBD1 as a possible D gene (5 bases). Germline CDR1 reads KGHSH; CDR2 reads LQKENI. The CDR3 contains 19 residues. The CDR3 reads CASSPTGPFTYSGANVPTF. The DNA for the CDR3 is TGTGCCAGCTCCCCCACGGGCCCATTTACGTACTCTGGGGCCAACGTCCCGACTTTC. Full variable domain (missing parts from reference TRBV18 and TRBJ2-6): NAGVMQNPRHLVRRRGQEARLRCSPMKGHSHVYWYRQLPEEGLKFMVYLQKENIIDESGMPKERFSAEFPKEGPSILRIQQVVRGDSAAYFCASSPTGPFTYSGANVPTFGAGSRLTVL.

This clonotype came up a few times. The chain employs TRBV14 and TRBJ1-4; D remains ambiguous. From germline, CDR1 is SGHDN and CDR2 FVKESK. V lost 4 bases, J lost 5 bases, and 17 bases lay in between. This CDR3 comprises 16 residues. The CDR3 nucleotides are TGTGCCAGCAGCCCCACCGGAGCAAAAGACAATGAAAAACTGTTTTTT. Protein product: CASSPTGAKDNEKLFF.